Detailed here is one T cell receptor (beta chain). Its antigen is not identified. A clone one base away is much larger, so this may be a read error. Germline CDR1 reads KGHDR; CDR2 reads SFDVKD. The CDR3 contains 17 residues. Trimming cost V 5 bases and J 3 bases; bases outside gene matches: 7. The data derive from a study of post-analysis software for immune sequencing data. Overall study results and limits: Four to six TRBV segments were significantly more frequent in patients than in controls. TRBV5-6, TRBV5-1 and TRBV20-1 were among these segments. Those samples that were prepared in the same batch co-clustered strongly by F measure.

TCR beta cDNA libraries had unique molecular identifiers. Via MiXCR, TCRdb re-called the PCR reads, giving one row per CDR3 protein. In the table there are some 190,000 distinct CDR3 sequences, roughly 28% of which are singletons. This receptor was taken from a girl younger than 18 with multiple sclerosis. V usage is TRBV24-1 and J usage is TRBJ2-1; 12 bases line up with TRBD2. The sample consisted of blood. The CDR3 DNA follows: TGTGCCACCAGTGGCCAAGGGACTAGCGGGCGCTACAATGAGCAGTTCTTC. This encodes CATSGQGTSGRYNEQFF.